This is a list of T cell receptor beta chains from one sample in a study of T cells in Graves' hyperthyroidism and ophthalmopathy. TCRdb itself ran the multiplex PCR reads through MiXCR, one entry per CDR3 protein. The table includes some 490,000 distinct CDR3 sequences, 22% detected once. The sample was blood. The receptor source for this set is a woman in her sixties or seventies with Graves' ophthalmopathy. Both conserved end residues are part of each CDR3. Fields, in order: J gene, D gene, V gene, clone size, CDR3 length, CDR3 DNA, CDR3 protein. A D gene is named only where the DNA matches it firmly. The size of a clone is reported for some rows only, either as once, few or many, or as a class for expanded clones.

j_call: TRBJ2-5
d_call: TRBD1
v_call: TRBV20-1
clone_size: -
cdr3_length: 14
cdr3_nt: TGCAGTGCTAAAAAGACAGGGCTGGGGGAGACCCAGTACTTC
cdr3_aa: CSAKKTGLGETQYF

j_call: TRBJ2-7
d_call: TRBD2
v_call: TRBV20-1
clone_size: -
cdr3_length: 15
cdr3_nt: TGCAGTGCTGAACCGGGACTAAAAGTTAACGCTGAGCAGTACTTC
cdr3_aa: CSAEPGLKVNAEQYF

j_call: TRBJ2-2
d_call: TRBD1
v_call: TRBV7-9
clone_size: few
cdr3_length: 19
cdr3_nt: TGTGCCAGCACCAAAAGGGACAGAGAGAAACCGACCAACACCGGGGAGCTGTTTTTT
cdr3_aa: CASTKRDREKPTNTGELFF

j_call: TRBJ1-5
d_call: TRBD1
v_call: TRBV11-2
clone_size: -
cdr3_length: 15
cdr3_nt: TGTGCCAGCAGCTCGACAGGGACTAGCAATCAGCCCCAGCATTTT
cdr3_aa: CASSSTGTSNQPQHF

j_call: TRBJ2-3
d_call: -
v_call: TRBV12-5
clone_size: many
cdr3_length: 16
cdr3_nt: TGTGCTAGTGGTCCCCCAACGACAGGCTTAGGAGATACGCAGTATTTT
cdr3_aa: CASGPPTTGLGDTQYF

j_call: TRBJ1-1
d_call: -
v_call: TRBV11-3
clone_size: few
cdr3_length: 13
cdr3_nt: TGTGCCAGCAGCTTAGTATCCGACACTGAAGCTTTCTTT
cdr3_aa: CASSLVSDTEAFF

j_call: TRBJ2-7
d_call: TRBD2
v_call: TRBV20-1
clone_size: many
cdr3_length: 14
cdr3_nt: TGCAGTGCTAGTCGTGGGGGAGGGGACTACGAGCAGTACTTC
cdr3_aa: CSASRGGGDYEQYF

j_call: TRBJ1-6
d_call: -
v_call: TRBV19
clone_size: -
cdr3_length: 14
cdr3_nt: TGTGCCAGTAGTATGGCAGCTTATAATTCACCCCTCCACTTT
cdr3_aa: CASSMAAYNSPLHF

j_call: TRBJ2-3
d_call: -
v_call: TRBV7-9
clone_size: few
cdr3_length: 13
cdr3_nt: TGTGCCAGCAGCCAACAACAGGGAAATACGCAGTATTTT
cdr3_aa: CASSQQQGNTQYF

j_call: TRBJ2-7
d_call: -
v_call: TRBV9
clone_size: -
cdr3_length: 14
cdr3_nt: TGTGCCAGCAGCGTAGCGGGAGTAAGCTCCGAGCAGTACTTC
cdr3_aa: CASSVAGVSSEQYF

j_call: TRBJ1-2
d_call: -
v_call: TRBV7-2
clone_size: -
cdr3_length: 16
cdr3_nt: TGTGCCAGCAGCTTAGCGCCGGGACCTCCCAACTATGGCTACACCTTC
cdr3_aa: CASSLAPGPPNYGYTF

j_call: TRBJ1-6
d_call: TRBD1
v_call: TRBV19
clone_size: -
cdr3_length: 17
cdr3_nt: TGTGCCAGTAGTATAGGAAATCAGGGGGCGCGGAATTCACCCCTCCACTTT
cdr3_aa: CASSIGNQGARNSPLHF

j_call: TRBJ1-4
d_call: TRBD1
v_call: TRBV14
clone_size: few
cdr3_length: 16
cdr3_nt: TGTGCCAGCAGAGCCGGGACAGCTAACTCGAATGAAAAACTGTTTTTT
cdr3_aa: CASRAGTANSNEKLFF

j_call: TRBJ2-1
d_call: -
v_call: TRBV7-9
clone_size: -
cdr3_length: 15
cdr3_nt: TGTGCCAGCAGTCGTAGCTCCGCCAGGACCAATGAGCAGTTCTTC
cdr3_aa: CASSRSSARTNEQFF

j_call: TRBJ2-5
d_call: -
v_call: TRBV28
clone_size: few
cdr3_length: 15
cdr3_nt: TGTGCCAGCGGCCCTCTGACCTTTGGTGATGAGACCCAGTACTTC
cdr3_aa: CASGPLTFGDETQYF

j_call: TRBJ1-2
d_call: -
v_call: TRBV6-6
clone_size: many
cdr3_length: 15
cdr3_nt: TGTGCCAGCAGTTACTCGAGATCGGGCCCGGGTGGCTACACCTTC
cdr3_aa: CASSYSRSGPGGYTF

j_call: TRBJ2-4
d_call: -
v_call: TRBV11-2
clone_size: -
cdr3_length: 15
cdr3_nt: TGTGCCAGCACCAAACCGGAATCGGGGAGGAACATTCAGTACTTC
cdr3_aa: CASTKPESGRNIQYF

j_call: TRBJ1-1
d_call: TRBD1
v_call: TRBV5-6
clone_size: few
cdr3_length: 15
cdr3_nt: TGTGCCAGCAGCTTGGCTGGGACAGGGTATACTGAAGCTTTCTTT
cdr3_aa: CASSLAGTGYTEAFF

j_call: TRBJ2-7
d_call: -
v_call: TRBV7-9
clone_size: few
cdr3_length: 12
cdr3_nt: TGTGCCAGCAGCATGACACCCTACGAGCAGTACTTC
cdr3_aa: CASSMTPYEQYF

j_call: TRBJ2-5
d_call: TRBD2
v_call: TRBV4-2
clone_size: -
cdr3_length: 16
cdr3_nt: TGTGCCAGCAGCCTTAGGACTAGCGGGCTACAAGAGACCCAGTACTTC
cdr3_aa: CASSLRTSGLQETQYF

j_call: TRBJ1-5
d_call: -
v_call: TRBV18
clone_size: -
cdr3_length: 16
cdr3_nt: TGTGCCAGCTCATTAAAAGAGGCAGGGGGCAATCAGCCCCAGCATTTT
cdr3_aa: CASSLKEAGGNQPQHF

j_call: TRBJ2-2
d_call: TRBD1
v_call: TRBV30
clone_size: -
cdr3_length: 14
cdr3_nt: TGTGCCTGGAGGGGACAGGGGGCTTCCGGGGAGCTGTTTTTT
cdr3_aa: CAWRGQGASGELFF

j_call: TRBJ1-2
d_call: -
v_call: TRBV29-1
clone_size: -
cdr3_length: 13
cdr3_nt: TGCAGCGTTGTCTCGGAGGGTGGCTATGGCTACACCTTC
cdr3_aa: CSVVSEGGYGYTF

j_call: TRBJ2-2
d_call: TRBD2
v_call: TRBV6-2/TRBV6-3
clone_size: -
cdr3_length: 14
cdr3_nt: TGTGCCAGCGAGGGACTAGTAAAGTCCGGGGAGCTGTTTTTT
cdr3_aa: CASEGLVKSGELFF

j_call: TRBJ2-1
d_call: TRBD2
v_call: TRBV6-1
clone_size: -
cdr3_length: 15
cdr3_nt: TGTGCCAGCCCCCGGGGTAGCGGGAGGAGGAATGAGCAGTTCTTC
cdr3_aa: CASPRGSGRRNEQFF

j_call: TRBJ2-4
d_call: TRBD1
v_call: TRBV28
clone_size: many
cdr3_length: 14
cdr3_nt: TGTGCCAGCAGTTCGGGACAGGGCGCAAACATTCAGTACTTC
cdr3_aa: CASSSGQGANIQYF

j_call: TRBJ2-1
d_call: TRBD2
v_call: TRBV24-1
clone_size: -
cdr3_length: 18
cdr3_nt: TGTGCCACCAGTGATCAGACTAGCGGGGGACGGGCCTACAATGAGCAGTTCTTC
cdr3_aa: CATSDQTSGGRAYNEQFF

j_call: TRBJ2-1
d_call: TRBD2
v_call: TRBV4-1
clone_size: -
cdr3_length: 13
cdr3_nt: TGCGCCAGCAGCCAGGGACTAATTCAGGCGCAGTTCTTC
cdr3_aa: CASSQGLIQAQFF

j_call: TRBJ1-2
d_call: -
v_call: TRBV10-3
clone_size: -
cdr3_length: 12
cdr3_nt: TGTGCCATCAGTGAGTCGAAGTGGGGCTACACCTTC
cdr3_aa: CAISESKWGYTF

j_call: TRBJ2-2
d_call: -
v_call: TRBV12-3/TRBV12-4
clone_size: many
cdr3_length: 15
cdr3_nt: TGTGCCAGCAGTCACCCAGTAAGGAGCCCCGGGGAGCTGTTTTTT
cdr3_aa: CASSHPVRSPGELFF

j_call: TRBJ2-2
d_call: TRBD1
v_call: TRBV30
clone_size: -
cdr3_length: 15
cdr3_nt: TGTGCCTGGGGTACTGGACAGGGCAACACCGGGGAGCTGTTTTTT
cdr3_aa: CAWGTGQGNTGELFF

j_call: TRBJ1-4
d_call: TRBD1
v_call: TRBV12-3/TRBV12-4
clone_size: -
cdr3_length: 18
cdr3_nt: TGTGCCAGCAGTTTTTCAGGACAGAACAGGGACAGGGGGGAGAAACTGTTTTTT
cdr3_aa: CASSFSGQNRDRGEKLFF

j_call: TRBJ2-5
d_call: TRBD1
v_call: TRBV20-1
clone_size: few
cdr3_length: 15
cdr3_nt: TGCAGTGTGGTTAAGGGGACAGGGTTTGGAGAGACCCAGTACTTC
cdr3_aa: CSVVKGTGFGETQYF

j_call: TRBJ2-5
d_call: -
v_call: TRBV7-2
clone_size: many
cdr3_length: 15
cdr3_nt: TGTGCCAGCAGCTCAGTCTTAGCGGTACGCGAGACCCAGTACTTC
cdr3_aa: CASSSVLAVRETQYF

j_call: TRBJ2-5
d_call: -
v_call: TRBV9
clone_size: -
cdr3_length: 14
cdr3_nt: TGTGCCAGCAGCGTAGGAGGGGCTGACGAGACCCAGTACTTC
cdr3_aa: CASSVGGADETQYF

j_call: TRBJ1-5
d_call: -
v_call: TRBV2
clone_size: many
cdr3_length: 15
cdr3_nt: TGTGCCAGCAGTCCTACCACAGGGAGCAATCAGCCCCAGCATTTT
cdr3_aa: CASSPTTGSNQPQHF

j_call: TRBJ2-1
d_call: TRBD2
v_call: TRBV12-3/TRBV12-4
clone_size: few
cdr3_length: 14
cdr3_nt: TGTGCCAGCAGCCTGGGACTAGAATACAATGAGCAGTTCTTC
cdr3_aa: CASSLGLEYNEQFF

j_call: TRBJ2-5
d_call: -
v_call: TRBV7-8
clone_size: many
cdr3_length: 13
cdr3_nt: TGTGCCAGCAGCTTAATGGGAGAGGAGACCCAGTACTTC
cdr3_aa: CASSLMGEETQYF

j_call: TRBJ1-2
d_call: -
v_call: TRBV12-5
clone_size: few
cdr3_length: 12
cdr3_nt: TGTGCTAGTGGTCAACTGGACTATGGCTACACCTTC
cdr3_aa: CASGQLDYGYTF

j_call: TRBJ2-5
d_call: -
v_call: TRBV6-5
clone_size: -
cdr3_length: 14
cdr3_nt: TGTGCCAGCAGTTACGCTAGGGCCTGGGAGACCCAGTACTTC
cdr3_aa: CASSYARAWETQYF

j_call: TRBJ2-7
d_call: -
v_call: TRBV2
clone_size: many
cdr3_length: 13
cdr3_nt: TGTGCCAGCAGGTTCGGCCTCTTGGACGAGCAGTACTTC
cdr3_aa: CASRFGLLDEQYF

j_call: TRBJ2-7
d_call: -
v_call: TRBV9
clone_size: -
cdr3_length: 14
cdr3_nt: TGTGCCAGCAGCGTAGGTAATAGCGGCTACGAGCAGTACTTC
cdr3_aa: CASSVGNSGYEQYF

j_call: TRBJ2-7
d_call: TRBD1
v_call: TRBV10-3
clone_size: few
cdr3_length: 16
cdr3_nt: TGTGCCATCAGCATAACCCCCGGGACAGGGACTTACGAGCAGTACTTC
cdr3_aa: CAISITPGTGTYEQYF

j_call: TRBJ1-2
d_call: -
v_call: TRBV11-2
clone_size: few
cdr3_length: 15
cdr3_nt: TGTGCCAGCAGCTTAGAACGGGGTTCTAACTATGGCTACACCTTC
cdr3_aa: CASSLERGSNYGYTF

j_call: TRBJ1-5
d_call: TRBD1
v_call: TRBV20-1
clone_size: -
cdr3_length: 17
cdr3_nt: TGCAGTGCCCGCCGGGACAGGGGGCTCGGTAGCAATCAGCCCCAGCATTTT
cdr3_aa: CSARRDRGLGSNQPQHF

j_call: TRBJ2-1
d_call: -
v_call: TRBV12-3/TRBV12-4
clone_size: few
cdr3_length: 13
cdr3_nt: TGTGCCAGCACCTTAGGGGGGACAAATGAGCAGTTCTTC
cdr3_aa: CASTLGGTNEQFF

j_call: TRBJ1-2
d_call: -
v_call: TRBV6-2/TRBV6-3
clone_size: many
cdr3_length: 13
cdr3_nt: TGTGCCAGCAGTTACTCGATTCCCTATGGCTACACCTTC
cdr3_aa: CASSYSIPYGYTF

j_call: TRBJ1-4
d_call: -
v_call: TRBV6-1
clone_size: -
cdr3_length: 10
cdr3_nt: TGTGCCACCCGAGGAGAAAAACTGTTTTTT
cdr3_aa: CATRGEKLFF

j_call: TRBJ2-5
d_call: TRBD2
v_call: TRBV11-3
clone_size: many
cdr3_length: 13
cdr3_nt: TGTGCCAGCAGCCCCGGGACTAGCGGTACCCAGTACTTC
cdr3_aa: CASSPGTSGTQYF

j_call: TRBJ1-2
d_call: TRBD1
v_call: TRBV19
clone_size: many
cdr3_length: 14
cdr3_nt: TGTGCCAGTAGCCGAAAAGGGACAGCAGATGGCTACACCTTC
cdr3_aa: CASSRKGTADGYTF

j_call: TRBJ2-7
d_call: TRBD2
v_call: TRBV5-1
clone_size: -
cdr3_length: 18
cdr3_nt: TGCGCCAGCAGCTTGCAGCTGGGACTAGCGGGAGGTCACTACGAGCAGTACTTC
cdr3_aa: CASSLQLGLAGGHYEQYF

j_call: TRBJ1-6
d_call: -
v_call: TRBV6-1
clone_size: -
cdr3_length: 15
cdr3_nt: TGTGCCAGCAGTCCGCGGGGGCGATCAAATTCACCCCTCCACTTT
cdr3_aa: CASSPRGRSNSPLHF

j_call: TRBJ2-3
d_call: -
v_call: TRBV30
clone_size: few
cdr3_length: 13
cdr3_nt: TGTGCCTGGAATCCCCCGAACACAGATACGCAGTATTTT
cdr3_aa: CAWNPPNTDTQYF

j_call: TRBJ2-3
d_call: TRBD1
v_call: TRBV5-6
clone_size: -
cdr3_length: 12
cdr3_nt: TGTGCCACTACGAGGGGGCCGGGTACGCAGTATTTT
cdr3_aa: CATTRGPGTQYF

j_call: TRBJ1-4
d_call: -
v_call: TRBV28
clone_size: -
cdr3_length: 14
cdr3_nt: TGTGCCAGCAGAGAACAGGGTACTAATGAAAAACTGTTTTTT
cdr3_aa: CASREQGTNEKLFF